The rows below give T cell receptor beta chains drawn from one sample of a study of blood T cell repertoires in COVID-19. Clones were read by immunoSEQ multiplex PCR, and TCRdb kept only the in-frame ones, dropping some. The data contain about 480,000 clones, 70% to 90% of them singletons. Sample: PBMCs or T cells enriched from blood (not recorded which). The receptor source for this set is a woman aged 40 to 50 who had recovered from COVID-19. CDR3s include the opening cysteine and the closing phenylalanine or tryptophan. D genes are given only for firm matches. Size is stated for part of the rows, as once, few or many counts, or as a class when the clone is expanded.

size	D	V	J	length	DNA	CDR3
.	.	TRBV4-1	TRBJ1-2	15	TGCGCCAGCAGCCAAGCCCCGCAGGCGAACTATGGCTACACCTTC	CASSQAPQANYGYTF
.	.	TRBV19	TRBJ1-2	14	TGTGCCAGTCGGACAGCGACCGGTAACTATGGCTACACCTTC	CASRTATGNYGYTF
.	.	TRBV7-9	TRBJ1-6	13	TGTGCCAGCAGCCCATTCGGGGGTTCACCCCTCCACTTT	CASSPFGGSPLHF
.	TRBD1	TRBV10-3	TRBJ1-5	16	TGTGCCATCAGTGAGGACAGGGGGCTATTGAATCAGCCCCAGCATTTT	CAISEDRGLLNQPQHF
.	.	TRBV6-5	TRBJ2-7	14	TGTGCCACCGGGGGGAGGACAGGGACCTACGAGCAGTACTTC	CATGGRTGTYEQYF
once	.	TRBV7-2	TRBJ1-2	14	TGTGCCAGCAGCTTAACAGGTTGGGTCTATGGCTACACCTTC	CASSLTGWVYGYTF
once	.	TRBV6-5	TRBJ2-1	15	TGTGCCAGCAGTTACTCCGGGAGTGGTGGCAATGAGCAGTTCTTC	CASSYSGSGGNEQFF
.	.	TRBV5-4	TRBJ1-3	15	TGTGCCAGCAGCCTGGATTCAGGCTCTGGAAACACCATATATTTT	CASSLDSGSGNTIYF
.	.	TRBV2	TRBJ2-1	11	TGTGCCAGCAGCAGTTATCAGGAGCAGTTCTTC	CASSSYQEQFF
.	.	TRBV9	TRBJ1-5	16	TGTGCCAGCAGCGTCGACAGTACTCCTAGCAATCAGCCCCAGCATTTT	CASSVDSTPSNQPQHF
.	.	TRBV12-3/TRBV12-4	TRBJ1-1	12	TGTGCCAGCACCCACCGGGAGGATGAAGCTTTCTTT	CASTHREDEAFF
.	.	TRBV5-5	TRBJ1-5	13	TGTGCCAGCAGCAGGACTTTTTCTCAGCCCCAGCATTTT	CASSRTFSQPQHF
.	.	TRBV7-8	TRBJ2-7	14	TGTGCCAGCAGCCGATTAGTCACCTCCTACGAGCAGTACTTC	CASSRLVTSYEQYF
.	TRBD2	TRBV5-4	TRBJ2-3	18	TGTGCCAGCAGCTCCGAAGCCGGGACTAGCGGGAGTCGGGATACGCAGTATTTT	CASSSEAGTSGSRDTQYF
.	TRBD2	TRBV10-1	TRBJ2-1	16	TGCGCCAGCAGTGGTAGGAGCGGGAGATCGGTCAATGAGCAGTTCTTC	CASSGRSGRSVNEQFF
.	.	TRBV5-6	TRBJ1-1	14	TGTGCCAGCAGCTTGGGACTGAAGAACACTGAAGCTTTCTTT	CASSLGLKNTEAFF
.	.	TRBV27	TRBJ1-1	12	TGTGCCAGCAGTTCTCCCAGGGCTGAAGCTTTCTTT	CASSSPRAEAFF
.	.	TRBV4-1	TRBJ1-4	15	TGCGCCAGCAGCCAAGGATGGGCGGGGATGGGGAAACTGTTTTTT	CASSQGWAGMGKLFF
.	TRBD2	TRBV6-6	TRBJ2-5	16	TGTGCCAGCAGTTGGGGACTAGCGGGAGGCGGGGAGACCCAGTACTTC	CASSWGLAGGGETQYF
.	.	TRBV29-1	TRBJ1-1	11	TGCAGCGTTGTGTTTCGGCGGGGAGCTTTCTTT	CSVVFRRGAFF
.	.	TRBV19	TRBJ2-3	17	TGTGCCAGTAGTATATGGACAGACGAGTCGAGCACAGATACGCAGTATTTT	CASSIWTDESSTDTQYF
once	.	TRBV5-6	TRBJ1-6	14	TGTGCCAGCAGCTTGCCGCCAGATAATTCACCCCTCCACTTT	CASSLPPDNSPLHF
.	.	TRBV2	TRBJ1-1	14	TGTGCCAGCAGTGACAGGGCAATGAACACTGAAGCTTTCTTT	CASSDRAMNTEAFF
.	TRBD2	TRBV27	TRBJ2-1	17	TGTGCCAGCAGTGGGGGGGGAGCGGCAAGCTCCTACAATGAGCAGTTCTTC	CASSGGGAASSYNEQFF
.	.	TRBV5-1	TRBJ1-3	16	TGCGCCAGCAGCGGAGATTTGGGGGGAAGAGGAAACACCATATATTTT	CASSGDLGGRGNTIYF
.	.	TRBV4-2	TRBJ1-1	15	TGTGCCAGCAGCCAAGAAAGGGGTCGGAGCACTGAAGCTTTCTTT	CASSQERGRSTEAFF